This T cell receptor (beta chain) appears in the sequencing data of a study of tumor-infiltrating lymphocytes in primary liver carcinoma (dated by TCRdb to about 2017). Context from the whole study: Hepatocellular carcinoma (four) or combined HCC and intrahepatic cholangiocarcinoma (one) was present in the five patients, who were three men and two women aged 30 to 69 years. The five patients had tumors staged T1-T3 N0M0, with maximum diameters ranging from roughly 4.2 to 11 cm. Samples yielded roughly 3.5 to 8 million productive TCRbeta reads; read depth did not differ significantly between tissue types. The study combined TCRbeta repertoire sequencing, expression microarrays and whole-exome sequencing across five regions of each liver tumor, with adjacent normal tissue and blood. A total of approximately 35 specimens from 5 patients, comprising 25 or so tumor regions, 5 adjacent noncancerous liver tissues and 5 peripheral blood samples, were covered by TCRbeta repertoire sequencing. The approximately 24 tumor region samples were profiled with Agilent mRNA microarrays so that TCRbeta repertoire diversity could be related to the local molecular phenotype. High reproducibility was observed for the technical replicate repertoires, with mean shared-clone rates near 0.89 and correlation coefficients above 0.95.

Study-level results and caveats: Only the TCR beta chain was sequenced, so true repertoire diversity is likely underestimated because unpaired alpha chains were not captured. Bulk unsorted samples precluded comparing CD4+ and CD8+ T cell repertoires. The top 250 clones accounted for a significantly greater share of the repertoire in tumors than in blood (p = 0.039). Repertoire overlap was higher between tumor regions (mean approximately 36%) than tumor-adjacent (approximately 17%) or tumor-blood (approximately 14%) pairs, consistent with antigen-driven expansion. With just four to six patients in the study, the authors point out that the findings should be validated in a larger study. Only about 7-24% of top clones were present in all five regions of a tumor, suggesting spatial heterogeneity of tumor-infiltrating T cells.

Without any cell sorting, total RNA and DNA were extracted together from about 20-30 mg of bulk tissue using the AllPrep DNA/RNA mini kit. Roughly five patients with histopathologically diagnosed primary liver carcinoma underwent surgical resection in China between 2015 and early 2016. Patients had chronic HBV infection and were treatment-naive at sampling. Each tumor was sampled at five spatially separated regions: the tumor centre plus the superior, inferior, left-lateral and right-lateral poles. Histology showed that every tumor sample contained more than 75% viable tumor cells. Pieces of fresh tumor and adjacent tissue were cut in half, with one half kept in RNAlater at -80 degrees C and the other half sent for histology. A constant-region primer and ProtoScript II reverse transcriptase were used to reverse-transcribe TCRbeta-specific cDNA from about 530 ng total RNA. TCRbeta libraries were built with three nested multiplex PCR rounds, a slightly modified ARM-PCR procedure. The first two PCR rounds used multiplex TRBV1-TRBV30 forward primers with a Cbeta reverse primer, each for roughly 10 cycles. Sample barcodes and Illumina adapters were added in a final 25-cycle PCR with Deep VentR polymerase. Amplicons of 200-500 bp were gel-purified with a QIAquick gel extraction kit before sequencing. An Illumina HiSeq 2500 was used to sequence the TCRbeta amplicons, generating 250-bp paired-end reads. In the authors' own workflow: To recover full CDR3 sequences, reads were quality-trimmed using Trimmomatic v0.33 and paired reads were then merged using FLASH v1.2.11. MiGEC v1.2.1b assigned V, D and J germline segments to the rearranged TCRbeta sequences. Clonotype statistics, along with Shannon-Wiener diversity indices, were calculated using VDJtools v1.0.0. To cut down on sampling bias, every analysis after diversity analysis relied on just the 250 most abundant clonotypes from each sample. TCRdb reworked the public reads: Q25 trimming with fastp, MiXCR clone assembly, productive beta chains retained. Identical CDR3 protein sequences are pooled into one entry, listed with their most common genes and DNA. The V and J calls were determined by TCRdb, not by the authors. This sample lists approximately 110,000 distinct CDR3 sequences; around two thirds were detected once. The top ten clonotypes cover roughly 9% of the sample.

Turning to this clonotype: Its antigen has not been determined. Per-nucleotide qualities are absent, and no much larger clonotype sits a single base away.

The CDR3, cysteine through phenylalanine, is 14 amino acids long. Kept here is only the CDR3 DNA, which spans 42 bases and is read in frame from base 1. Germline trimming: 9 bases from V, 7 bases from J; junction bases outside gene matches: 12. CDR1 and CDR2 (SGHAT, FQNNGV) derive from the germline V gene. The receptor's source is a woman aged 55-70 years with primary liver carcinoma and hepatitis B virus infection. The chain joins TRBV11-2 to TRBJ2-1; TRBD2 aligns with 7 central bases. The sample was liver tumor tissue from sampling region 1. The sample's cell subset or site label, decoded: tumor region T1, superior pole. The CDR3 is CASRLTGGRNEQFF. The nucleotide sequence reads as follows: TGTGCCAGTAGGCTAACGGGAGGTAGGAATGAGCAGTTCTTC.